Listed below are T cell receptor beta chains from one sample, sequenced in a study of cytomegalovirus exposure and HLA in healthy donors. Method: immunoSEQ multiplex PCR; TCRdb's copy keeps in-frame clones and lacks some. The sample holds 150,000 to 250,000 clones, 75% to 90% seen once. Source material: PBMCs. These receptors all stem from a woman aged 45-65 years in good health and CMV-seropositive. Each CDR3 is given with its conserved first and last residue. The order of the fields is V gene, clone size, J gene, D gene, CDR3 protein, CDR3 DNA. The D gene is left open where the match is weak. The size of a clone is reported for some rows only, either as once, few or many, or as a class for expanded clones.

V: TRBV6-6; size: -; J: TRBJ2-5; D: -; CDR3: CASSYSSQGGQETQYF; DNA: TGTGCCAGCAGTTACTCGAGCCAGGGAGGCCAAGAGACCCAGTACTTC
V: TRBV9; size: -; J: TRBJ2-7; D: TRBD2; CDR3: CASSVGGTSGIYEQYF; DNA: TGTGCCAGCAGCGTAGGTGGGACTAGCGGGATCTACGAGCAGTACTTC
V: TRBV4-1; size: -; J: TRBJ2-3; D: -; CDR3: CASSSNTDTQYF; DNA: TGCGCCAGCAGCTCCAACACAGATACGCAGTATTTT
V: TRBV5-1; size: -; J: TRBJ2-2; D: -; CDR3: CASSSRGTGELFF; DNA: TGCGCCAGCAGCTCAAGGGGAACCGGGGAGCTGTTTTTT
V: TRBV7-2; size: -; J: TRBJ1-5; D: -; CDR3: CASSLALNQPQHF; DNA: TGTGCCAGCAGCTTAGCTCTCAATCAGCCCCAGCATTTT
V: TRBV5-6; size: -; J: TRBJ1-6; D: -; CDR3: CASTTLTAKIYNSPLHF; DNA: TGTGCCAGCACCACCCTGACAGCGAAAATATATAATTCACCCCTCCACTTT
V: TRBV30; size: -; J: TRBJ2-1; D: TRBD1; CDR3: CAWSTRQGTRNEQFF; DNA: TGTGCCTGGAGTACCCGACAGGGAACTAGGAATGAGCAGTTCTTC
V: TRBV11-2; size: -; J: TRBJ2-3; D: TRBD2; CDR3: CASSFLAGGTQYF; DNA: TGTGCCAGCAGCTTCCTAGCGGGAGGTACGCAGTATTTT
V: TRBV19; size: -; J: TRBJ2-3; D: -; CDR3: CASSIYLGGTDTQYF; DNA: TGTGCCAGTAGTATTTATCTCGGGGGCACAGATACGCAGTATTTT
V: TRBV28; size: once; J: TRBJ2-7; D: TRBD1; CDR3: CATWDRVKYEQYF; DNA: TGTGCCACCTGGGACAGGGTAAAATACGAGCAGTACTTC
V: TRBV6-5; size: -; J: TRBJ1-4; D: -; CDR3: CASRRGGEKLFF; DNA: TGTGCCAGCAGGCGGGGTGGAGAAAAACTGTTTTTT
V: TRBV28; size: -; J: TRBJ1-1; D: TRBD1; CDR3: CASRVGPGQGRKGAFF; DNA: TGTGCCAGCAGGGTAGGGCCGGGACAGGGCCGCAAGGGAGCTTTCTTT
V: TRBV2; size: -; J: TRBJ1-5; D: TRBD1; CDR3: CASRDRGPHNQPQHF; DNA: TGTGCCAGCCGGGACAGGGGGCCCCACAATCAGCCCCAGCATTTT
V: TRBV2; size: -; J: TRBJ2-7; D: TRBD2; CDR3: CASSEAGASGGNYEQYF; DNA: TGTGCCAGCAGTGAGGCGGGGGCTAGCGGGGGGAACTACGAGCAGTACTTC
V: TRBV6-1; size: -; J: TRBJ1-2; D: TRBD1; CDR3: CASSEQGAPNYGYTF; DNA: TGTGCCAGCAGTGAGCAGGGGGCGCCTAACTATGGCTACACCTTC
V: TRBV27; size: -; J: TRBJ2-3; D: TRBD2; CDR3: CASSSPYPASGGSTQYF; DNA: TGTGCCAGCAGTTCTCCCTACCCGGCTAGCGGGGGGTCTACGCAGTATTTT
V: TRBV23-1; size: once; J: TRBJ1-2; D: -; CDR3: CASSQRPVTYGYTF; DNA: TGCGCCAGCAGTCAGCGGCCGGTAACCTATGGCTACACCTTC
V: TRBV19; size: -; J: TRBJ1-5; D: -; CDR3: CASSTGNQPQHF; DNA: TGTGCCAGCTCTACGGGGAATCAGCCCCAGCATTTT
V: TRBV19; size: -; J: TRBJ1-5; D: TRBD1; CDR3: CASTQLGTGNQPQHF; DNA: TGTGCCAGTACCCAATTAGGGACAGGTAATCAGCCCCAGCATTTT
V: TRBV19; size: -; J: TRBJ1-2; D: TRBD1; CDR3: CASSLRSQGNYGYTF; DNA: TGTGCCAGTAGTCTCCGCTCACAGGGGAACTATGGCTACACCTTC
V: TRBV5-4; size: -; J: TRBJ2-5; D: -; CDR3: CASSLDGRDGTQYF; DNA: TGTGCCAGCAGCTTGGATGGCAGGGATGGGACCCAGTACTTC
V: TRBV29-1; size: -; J: TRBJ2-7; D: TRBD1; CDR3: CSVEAPGTGVHEQYF; DNA: TGCAGCGTTGAAGCTCCCGGGACAGGGGTCCACGAGCAGTACTTC
V: TRBV5-4; size: -; J: TRBJ1-4; D: -; CDR3: CASSLQGAAEKLFF; DNA: TGTGCCAGCAGCTTACAAGGGGCGGCTGAAAAACTGTTTTTT
V: TRBV6-5; size: -; J: TRBJ2-7; D: TRBD2; CDR3: CASSYSREGSYEQYF; DNA: TGTGCCAGCAGTTACTCTCGGGAGGGGTCCTACGAGCAGTACTTC
V: TRBV5-5; size: -; J: TRBJ1-1; D: -; CDR3: CASSLQALTEAFF; DNA: TGTGCCAGCAGCTTACAGGCCCTCACTGAAGCTTTCTTT
V: TRBV6-5; size: once; J: TRBJ2-7; D: TRBD1; CDR3: CASSRTTGLREQYF; DNA: TGTGCCAGCAGCAGAACGACAGGGTTACGCGAGCAGTACTTC
V: TRBV27; size: -; J: TRBJ2-4; D: -; CDR3: CASSTRQGGAPKNSQYF; DNA: TGTGCCAGCAGTACCAGACAGGGCGGGGCCCCCAAAAACAGTCAGTACTTC
V: TRBV6-4; size: few; J: TRBJ2-1; D: -; CDR3: CASSDLGQTDEQFF; DNA: TGTGCCAGCAGTGACCTCGGACAGACCGATGAGCAGTTCTTC
V: TRBV20-1; size: -; J: TRBJ2-7; D: -; CDR3: CSARDSYEQYF; DNA: TGCAGTGCTAGAGACAGCTACGAGCAGTACTTC
V: TRBV6-1; size: -; J: TRBJ2-7; D: -; CDR3: CASTSPRPGYEQYF; DNA: TGTGCCAGCACCTCCCCCCGTCCCGGCTACGAGCAGTACTTC
V: TRBV6-5; size: -; J: TRBJ1-6; D: -; CDR3: CASSRQHYNSPLHF; DNA: TGTGCCAGCAGTCGACAGCATTATAATTCACCCCTCCACTTT
V: TRBV5-8; size: -; J: TRBJ1-6; D: TRBD1; CDR3: CASSVWGQGNSPLHF; DNA: TGTGCCAGCAGCGTATGGGGACAGGGTAATTCACCCCTCCACTTT
V: TRBV18; size: -; J: TRBJ2-7; D: -; CDR3: CASSPRPRAYEQYF; DNA: TGTGCCAGCTCACCACGGCCCAGGGCCTACGAGCAGTACTTC
V: TRBV7-6; size: -; J: TRBJ2-7; D: TRBD1; CDR3: CASSLTDRGISYEQYF; DNA: TGTGCCAGCAGCTTGACGGACAGGGGAATATCCTACGAGCAGTACTTC
V: TRBV20-1; size: -; J: TRBJ1-1; D: -; CDR3: CSAGLHTEAFF; DNA: TGCAGTGCTGGGCTTCACACTGAAGCTTTCTTT
V: TRBV5-6; size: -; J: TRBJ1-2; D: -; CDR3: CASSLGTLTNYGYTF; DNA: TGTGCCAGCAGCTTGGGAACTCTTACCAACTATGGCTACACCTTC
V: TRBV28; size: -; J: TRBJ1-5; D: -; CDR3: CASSSLDRNDQPQHF; DNA: TGTGCCAGCAGTTCCTTAGACAGGAACGATCAGCCCCAGCATTTT